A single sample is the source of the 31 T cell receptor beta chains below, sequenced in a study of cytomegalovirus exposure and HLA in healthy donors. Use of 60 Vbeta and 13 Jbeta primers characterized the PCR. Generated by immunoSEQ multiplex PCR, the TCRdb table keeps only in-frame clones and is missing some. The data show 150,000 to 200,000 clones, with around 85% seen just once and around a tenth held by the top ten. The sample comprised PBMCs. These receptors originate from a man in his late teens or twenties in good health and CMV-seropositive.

CDR3 amino acids: CAISESSTGRRETQYF. DNA of the CDR3: TGTGCCATCAGTGAGTCTTCGACAGGGCGACGAGAGACCCAGTACTTC. This sequence joins TRBV10-3 and TRBJ2-5; 7 bases fit TRBD1. Germline CDR1 reads ENHRY; CDR2 reads SYGVKD. The CDR3 spans 16 residues. With 0 bases clipped from V and 4 bases from J, the junction kept 8 bases outside the gene matches.

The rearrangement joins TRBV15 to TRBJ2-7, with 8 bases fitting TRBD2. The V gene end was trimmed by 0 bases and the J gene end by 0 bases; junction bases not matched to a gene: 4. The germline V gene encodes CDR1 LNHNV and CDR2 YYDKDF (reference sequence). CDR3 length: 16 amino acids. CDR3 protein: CATSRDWRGASYEQYF. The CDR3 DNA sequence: TGTGCCACCAGCAGAGATTGGCGGGGGGCCTCCTACGAGCAGTACTTC.

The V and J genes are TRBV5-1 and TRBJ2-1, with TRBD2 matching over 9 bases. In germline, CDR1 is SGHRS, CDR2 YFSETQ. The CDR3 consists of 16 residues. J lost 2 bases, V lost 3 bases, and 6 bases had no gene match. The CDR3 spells CASSWERGVTYNEQFF. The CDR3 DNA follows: TGCGCCAGCAGCTGGGAGCGGGGGGTAACCTACAATGAGCAGTTCTTC. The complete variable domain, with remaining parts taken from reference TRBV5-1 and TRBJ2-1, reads KAGVTQTPRYLIKTRGQQVTLSCSPISGHRSVSWYQQTPGQGLQFLFEYFSETQRNKGNFPGRFSGRQFSNSRSEMNVSTLELGDSALYLCASSWERGVTYNEQFFGPGTRLTVL.

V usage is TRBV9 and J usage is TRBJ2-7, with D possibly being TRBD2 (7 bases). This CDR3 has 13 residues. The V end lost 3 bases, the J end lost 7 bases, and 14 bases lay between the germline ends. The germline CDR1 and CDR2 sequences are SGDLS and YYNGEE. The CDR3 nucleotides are TGTGCCAGCAGCGCCATCGAGGGGGGGGAGCAGTACTTC. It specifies CASSAIEGGEQYF.

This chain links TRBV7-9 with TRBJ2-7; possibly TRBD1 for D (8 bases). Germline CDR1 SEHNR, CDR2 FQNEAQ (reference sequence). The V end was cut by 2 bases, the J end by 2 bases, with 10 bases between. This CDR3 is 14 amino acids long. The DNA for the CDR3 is TGTGCCAGCAGCTTAACAGGGGGGGCCTACGAGCAGTACTTC. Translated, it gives CASSLTGGAYEQYF.

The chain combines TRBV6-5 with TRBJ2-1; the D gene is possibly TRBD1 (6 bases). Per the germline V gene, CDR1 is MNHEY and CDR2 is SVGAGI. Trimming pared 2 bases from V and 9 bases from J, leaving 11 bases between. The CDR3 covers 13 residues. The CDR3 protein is CASSYIQGTEQFF. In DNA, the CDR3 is TGTGCCAGCAGTTACATCCAGGGGACTGAGCAGTTCTTC.

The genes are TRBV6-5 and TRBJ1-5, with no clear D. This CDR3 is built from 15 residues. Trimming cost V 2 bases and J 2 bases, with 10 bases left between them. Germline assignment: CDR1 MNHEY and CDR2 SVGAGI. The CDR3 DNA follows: TGTGCCAGCAGTTACCTTCCAGGTGGCAATCAGCCCCAGCATTTT. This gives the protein CASSYLPGGNQPQHF.

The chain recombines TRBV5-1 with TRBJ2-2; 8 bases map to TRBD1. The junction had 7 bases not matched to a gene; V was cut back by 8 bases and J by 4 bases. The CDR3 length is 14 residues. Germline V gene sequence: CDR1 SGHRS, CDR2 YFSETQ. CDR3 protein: CASGQGKSTGELFF. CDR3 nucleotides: TGCGCCAGTGGACAGGGTAAATCCACCGGGGAGCTGTTTTTT.

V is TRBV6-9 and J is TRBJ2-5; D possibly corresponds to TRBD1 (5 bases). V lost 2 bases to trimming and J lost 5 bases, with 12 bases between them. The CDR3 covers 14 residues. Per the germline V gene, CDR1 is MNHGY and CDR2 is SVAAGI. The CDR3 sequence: CASSYGAGSETQYF. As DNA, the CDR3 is TGTGCCAGCAGTTATGGGGCAGGGTCGGAGACCCAGTACTTC.

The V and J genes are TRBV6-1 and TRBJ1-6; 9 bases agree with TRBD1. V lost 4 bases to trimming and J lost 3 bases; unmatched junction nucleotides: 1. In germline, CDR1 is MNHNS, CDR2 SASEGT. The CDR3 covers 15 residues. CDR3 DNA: TGTGCCAGCAGTGGGACAGGGGACTATAATTCACCCCTCCACTTT. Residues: CASSGTGDYNSPLHF.

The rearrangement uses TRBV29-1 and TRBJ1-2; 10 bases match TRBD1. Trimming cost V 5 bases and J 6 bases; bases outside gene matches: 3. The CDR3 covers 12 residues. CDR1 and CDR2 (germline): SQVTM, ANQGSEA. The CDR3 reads CSVTGQGNGYTF. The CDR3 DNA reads TGCAGCGTTACGGGACAGGGGAATGGCTACACCTTC.

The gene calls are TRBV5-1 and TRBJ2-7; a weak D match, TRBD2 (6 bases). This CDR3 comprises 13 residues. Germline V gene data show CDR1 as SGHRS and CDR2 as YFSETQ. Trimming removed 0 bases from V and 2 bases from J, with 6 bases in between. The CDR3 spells CASSLERAYEQYF. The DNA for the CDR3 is TGCGCCAGCAGCTTGGAGCGGGCCTACGAGCAGTACTTC.

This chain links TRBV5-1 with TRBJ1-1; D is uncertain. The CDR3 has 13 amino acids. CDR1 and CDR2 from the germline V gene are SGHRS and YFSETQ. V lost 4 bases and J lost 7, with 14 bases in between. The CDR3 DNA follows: TGCGCCAGCAGCCAGGCCCCGATGAATGAAGCTTTCTTT. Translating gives CASSQAPMNEAFF.

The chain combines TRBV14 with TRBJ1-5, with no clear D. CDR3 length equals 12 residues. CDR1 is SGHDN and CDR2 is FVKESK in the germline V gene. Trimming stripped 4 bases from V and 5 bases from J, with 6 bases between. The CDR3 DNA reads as TGTGCCAGCAGCCTCTTTGATCAGCCCCAGCATTTT. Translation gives CASSLFDQPQHF.

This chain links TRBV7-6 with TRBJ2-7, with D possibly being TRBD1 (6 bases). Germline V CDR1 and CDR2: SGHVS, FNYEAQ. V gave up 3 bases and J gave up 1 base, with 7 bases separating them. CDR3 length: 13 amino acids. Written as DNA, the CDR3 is TGTGCCAGCAGCTTCGGACAGTCCTACGAGCAGTACTTC. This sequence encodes CASSFGQSYEQYF.

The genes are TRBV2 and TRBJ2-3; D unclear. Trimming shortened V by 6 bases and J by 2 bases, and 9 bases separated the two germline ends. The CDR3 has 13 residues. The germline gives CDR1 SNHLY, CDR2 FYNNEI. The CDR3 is CASRVSPTDTQYF. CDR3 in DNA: TGTGCCAGCAGGGTCAGTCCCACAGATACGCAGTATTTT.

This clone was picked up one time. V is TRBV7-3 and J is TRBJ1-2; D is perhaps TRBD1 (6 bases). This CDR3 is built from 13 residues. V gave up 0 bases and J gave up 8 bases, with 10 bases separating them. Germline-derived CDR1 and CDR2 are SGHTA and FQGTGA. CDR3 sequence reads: CASSLTSGEGYTF. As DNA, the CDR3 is TGTGCCAGCAGCTTAACCTCAGGGGAGGGCTACACCTTC.

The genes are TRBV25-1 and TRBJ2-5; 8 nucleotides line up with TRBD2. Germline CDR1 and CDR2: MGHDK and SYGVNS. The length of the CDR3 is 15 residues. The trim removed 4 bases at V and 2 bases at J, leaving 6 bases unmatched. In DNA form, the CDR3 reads TGTGCCAGCAGTGTCCCCCAGCGGGGGCAAGAGACCCAGTACTTC. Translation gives CASSVPQRGQETQYF.

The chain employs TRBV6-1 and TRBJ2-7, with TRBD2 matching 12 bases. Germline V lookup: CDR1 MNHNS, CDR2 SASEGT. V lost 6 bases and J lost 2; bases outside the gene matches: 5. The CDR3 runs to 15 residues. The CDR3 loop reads CASRILAGGPYEQYF. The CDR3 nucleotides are TGTGCCAGCAGAATACTAGCGGGGGGCCCCTACGAGCAGTACTTC.

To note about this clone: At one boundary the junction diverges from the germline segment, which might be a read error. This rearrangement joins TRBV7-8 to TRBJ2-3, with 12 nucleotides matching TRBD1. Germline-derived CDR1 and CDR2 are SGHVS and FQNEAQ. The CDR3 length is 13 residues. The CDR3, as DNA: TGTGCCAGCAGCTTCTCTCCCGGGACAGGGGGCCCATTT. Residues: CASSFSPGTGGPF.

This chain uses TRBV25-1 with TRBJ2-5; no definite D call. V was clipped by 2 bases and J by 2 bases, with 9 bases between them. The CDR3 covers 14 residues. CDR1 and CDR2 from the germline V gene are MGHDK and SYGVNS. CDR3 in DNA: TGTGCCAGCAGTGAACACCAGATACAAGAGACCCAGTACTTC. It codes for CASSEHQIQETQYF.

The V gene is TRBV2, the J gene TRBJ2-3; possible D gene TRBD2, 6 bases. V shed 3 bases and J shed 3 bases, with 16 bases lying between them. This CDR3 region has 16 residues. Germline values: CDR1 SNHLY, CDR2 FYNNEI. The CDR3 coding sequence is TGTGCCAGCAGTGATACGGGGACTTTGAAGACAGATACGCAGTATTTT. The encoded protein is CASSDTGTLKTDTQYF.

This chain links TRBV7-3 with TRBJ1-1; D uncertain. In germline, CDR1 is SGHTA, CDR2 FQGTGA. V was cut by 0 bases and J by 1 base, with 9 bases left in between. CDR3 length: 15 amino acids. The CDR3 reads CASSLTRDTNTEAFF. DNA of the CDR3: TGTGCCAGCAGCTTAACTCGAGACACGAACACTGAAGCTTTCTTT.

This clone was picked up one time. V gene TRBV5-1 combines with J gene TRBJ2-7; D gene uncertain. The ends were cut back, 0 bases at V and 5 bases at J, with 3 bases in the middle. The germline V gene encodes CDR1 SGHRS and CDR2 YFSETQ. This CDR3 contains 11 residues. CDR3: CASSLADEQYF. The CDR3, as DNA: TGCGCCAGCAGCTTGGCCGACGAGCAGTACTTC. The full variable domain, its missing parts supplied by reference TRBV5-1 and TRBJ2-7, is KAGVTQTPRYLIKTRGQQVTLSCSPISGHRSVSWYQQTPGQGLQFLFEYFSETQRNKGNFPGRFSGRQFSNSRSEMNVSTLELGDSALYLCASSLADEQYFGPGTRLTVT.

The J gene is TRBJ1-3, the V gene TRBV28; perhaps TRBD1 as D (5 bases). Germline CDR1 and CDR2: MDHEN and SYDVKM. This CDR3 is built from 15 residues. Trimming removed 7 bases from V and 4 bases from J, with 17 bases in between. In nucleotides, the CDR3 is TGTGCCAGCAATACACCCAGGGAAGGAGGAAACACCATATATTTT. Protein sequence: CASNTPREGGNTIYF.

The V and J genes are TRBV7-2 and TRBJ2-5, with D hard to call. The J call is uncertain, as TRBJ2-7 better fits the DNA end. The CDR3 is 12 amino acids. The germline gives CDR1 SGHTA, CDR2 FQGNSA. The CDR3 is CASSLSSYEQYF. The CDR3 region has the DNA TGTGCCAGCAGCTTGAGCTCCTACGAGCAGTACTTC.

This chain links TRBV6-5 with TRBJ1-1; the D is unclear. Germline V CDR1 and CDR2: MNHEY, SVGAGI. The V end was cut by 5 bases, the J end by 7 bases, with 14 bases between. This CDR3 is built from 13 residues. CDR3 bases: TGTGCCAGCAGTGAAGCCACCGATGGTGAAGCTTTCTTT. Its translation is CASSEATDGEAFF.

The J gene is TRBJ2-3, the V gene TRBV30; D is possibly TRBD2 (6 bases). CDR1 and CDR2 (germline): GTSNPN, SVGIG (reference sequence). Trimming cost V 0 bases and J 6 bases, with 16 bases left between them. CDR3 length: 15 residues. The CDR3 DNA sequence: TGTGCCTGGAGTGTACCCGCTAGCGCTACGGATACGCAGTATTTT. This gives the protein CAWSVPASATDTQYF.

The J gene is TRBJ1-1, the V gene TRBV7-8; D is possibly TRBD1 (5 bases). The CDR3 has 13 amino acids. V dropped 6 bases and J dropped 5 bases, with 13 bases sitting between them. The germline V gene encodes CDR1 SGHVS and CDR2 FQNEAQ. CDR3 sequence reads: CASRETVTTEAFF. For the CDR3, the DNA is TGTGCCAGCAGAGAGACAGTGACTACTGAAGCTTTCTTT.

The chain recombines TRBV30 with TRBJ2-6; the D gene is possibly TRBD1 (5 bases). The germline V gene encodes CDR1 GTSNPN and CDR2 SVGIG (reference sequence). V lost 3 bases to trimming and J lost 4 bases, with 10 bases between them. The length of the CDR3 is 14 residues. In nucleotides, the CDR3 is TGTGCCTGGAGCGAACAGGCCGGGGCCAACGTCCTGACTTTC. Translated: CAWSEQAGANVLTF.

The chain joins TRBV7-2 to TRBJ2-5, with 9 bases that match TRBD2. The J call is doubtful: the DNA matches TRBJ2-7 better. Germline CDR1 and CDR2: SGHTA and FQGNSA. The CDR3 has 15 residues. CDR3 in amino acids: CASSPRLAGNYEQYF. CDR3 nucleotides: TGTGCCAGCAGCCCTAGGCTAGCGGGGAACTACGAGCAGTACTTC.